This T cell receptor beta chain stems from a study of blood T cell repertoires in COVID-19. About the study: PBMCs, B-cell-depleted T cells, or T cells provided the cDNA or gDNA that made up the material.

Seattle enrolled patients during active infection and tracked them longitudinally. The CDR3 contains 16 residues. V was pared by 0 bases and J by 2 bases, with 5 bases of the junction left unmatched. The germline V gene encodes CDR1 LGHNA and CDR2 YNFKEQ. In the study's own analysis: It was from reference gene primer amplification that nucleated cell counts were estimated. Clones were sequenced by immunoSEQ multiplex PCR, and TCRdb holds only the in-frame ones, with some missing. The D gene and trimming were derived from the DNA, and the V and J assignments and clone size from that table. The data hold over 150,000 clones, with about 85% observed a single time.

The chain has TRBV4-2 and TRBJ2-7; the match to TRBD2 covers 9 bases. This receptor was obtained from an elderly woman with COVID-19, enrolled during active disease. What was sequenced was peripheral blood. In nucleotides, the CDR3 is TGTGCCAGCAGCCAAGATTGGGCGGGAGGGCCCTACGAGCAGTACTTC. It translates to CASSQDWAGGPYEQYF.